This T cell receptor beta chain was recovered during a study of blood T cell repertoires in COVID-19. Study overall: Sample material is recorded as cDNA or gDNA derived from T cells, B-cell-depleted T cells, or PBMCs.

This table comes from immunoSEQ multiplex PCR, and its TCRdb copy is limited to in-frame clones, with some not included. The repertoire has around 450,000 clones, about 90% of them found once; the top ten carry roughly 0.7%. Trimming removed 8 bases from V and 8 bases from J, with 18 bases in between. CDR1 and CDR2 from the germline V gene are MNHEY and SVGAGI. The CDR3 length is 14 residues. The cohort comprised adults aged roughly 18 to 100 years residing in about 25 US areas. Participant-given clinical history determined each cohort assignment. Recovered participants had two consecutive negative NP/OP PCR tests, healthcare professional clearance, or symptom resolution.

Sequencing was carried out using PBMCs or T cells enriched from blood (not recorded which). The chain carries TRBV6-5 and TRBJ1-4, with D unresolved. This receptor was obtained from a woman between 18 and 30 years old who had recovered from COVID-19. Here the CDR3 DNA reads TGTGCCAGCGGAGACCGAGGTTTTCTGGAAAAACTGTTTTTT. It codes for CASGDRGFLEKLFF.